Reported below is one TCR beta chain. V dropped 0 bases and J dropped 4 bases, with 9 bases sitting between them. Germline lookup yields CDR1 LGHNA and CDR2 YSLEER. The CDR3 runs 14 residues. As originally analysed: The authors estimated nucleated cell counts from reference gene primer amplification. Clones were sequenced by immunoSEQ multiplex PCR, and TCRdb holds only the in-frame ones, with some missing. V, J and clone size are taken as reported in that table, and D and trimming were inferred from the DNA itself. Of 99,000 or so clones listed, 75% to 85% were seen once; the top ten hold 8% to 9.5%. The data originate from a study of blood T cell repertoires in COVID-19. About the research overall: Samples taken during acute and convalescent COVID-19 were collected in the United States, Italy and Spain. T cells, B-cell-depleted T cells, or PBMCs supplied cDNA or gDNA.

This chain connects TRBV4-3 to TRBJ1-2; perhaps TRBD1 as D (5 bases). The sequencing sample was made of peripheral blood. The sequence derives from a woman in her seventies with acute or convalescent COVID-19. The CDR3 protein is CASSQEVQGYGYTF. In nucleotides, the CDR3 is TGCGCCAGCAGCCAAGAAGTGCAGGGCTATGGCTACACCTTC.